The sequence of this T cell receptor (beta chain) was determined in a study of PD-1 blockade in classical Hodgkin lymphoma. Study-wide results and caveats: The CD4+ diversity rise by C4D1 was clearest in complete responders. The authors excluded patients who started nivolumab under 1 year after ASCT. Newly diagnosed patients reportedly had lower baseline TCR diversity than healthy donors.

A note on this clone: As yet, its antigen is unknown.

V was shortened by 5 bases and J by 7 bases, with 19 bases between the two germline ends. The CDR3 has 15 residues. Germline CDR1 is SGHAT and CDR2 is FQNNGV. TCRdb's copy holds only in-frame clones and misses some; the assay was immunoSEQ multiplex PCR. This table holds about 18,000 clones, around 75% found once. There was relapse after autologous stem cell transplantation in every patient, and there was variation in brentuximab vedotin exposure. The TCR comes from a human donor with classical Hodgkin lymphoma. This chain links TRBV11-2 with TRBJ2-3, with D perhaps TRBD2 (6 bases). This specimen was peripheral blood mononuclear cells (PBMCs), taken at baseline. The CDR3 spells CASSPGSGRDYTQYF. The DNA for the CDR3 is TGTGCCAGCAGCCCCGGGAGCGGCCGGGACTATACGCAGTATTTT.